This T cell receptor (beta chain) stems from a study of blood T cell repertoires in COVID-19. Clones were read by immunoSEQ multiplex PCR, and TCRdb kept only the in-frame ones, dropping some. The data show approximately 170,000 clones, around 89% seen once. The ends lost 3 bases at V and 5 bases at J; junction bases unmatched: 2. Looked up from germline, CDR1 is MNHEY and CDR2 is SMNVEV (reference sequence). The CDR3 consists of 15 residues. In this sample, this clone turned up a few times. The TCR originated in a young woman who had recovered from COVID-19. Sequenced sample: PBMCs or T cells enriched from blood (not recorded which). The genes are TRBV27 and TRBJ2-7; 15 bases agree with TRBD2. CDR3 bases: TGTGCCAGCAGTTTCCGGACTAGCGGGAGGGACGAGCAGTACTTC. This translates into CASSFRTSGRDEQYF.